A selection of T cell receptor beta chains follows, all from one sample in a study of control samples from healthy donors and cancer patients. Some clones are missing from TCRdb's copy, which holds only in-frame ones; the method was immunoSEQ multiplex PCR. The table records 85,000 to 90,000 clones, roughly 91% of them present only once. What was sequenced was PBMCs. Every receptor here comes from a woman in her forties or fifties with colorectal cancer. Both conserved end residues are part of each CDR3. Each record gives: clone size, D gene, V gene, J gene, CDR3 protein, CDR3 DNA. D genes are given only for firm matches. Clone size is not always given. Where it is, it says once, few, many or a class for expanded clones.

>NA|NA|TRBV28|TRBJ2-5
CASSTPGRGIETQYF
TGTGCCAGCAGTACCCCGGGGAGGGGGATAGAGACCCAGTACTTC
>NA|NA|TRBV7-2|TRBJ2-6
CASQSGEHSSSGANVLTF
TGTGCCAGCCAGTCTGGGGAGCACTCCTCCTCTGGGGCCAACGTCCTGACTTTC
>NA|TRBD1|TRBV23-1|TRBJ2-2
CASSQVETGGTGELFF
TGCGCCAGCAGTCAGGTAGAAACAGGGGGGACCGGGGAGCTGTTTTTT
>NA|NA|TRBV3-1/TRBV3-2|TRBJ1-4
CASSLTRGVENEKLFF
TGTGCCAGCAGCCTCACGAGGGGGGTGGAGAATGAAAAACTGTTTTTT
>NA|TRBD1|TRBV11-3|TRBJ2-1
CASSTGTGDEQFF
TGTGCCAGCAGCACCGGGACAGGGGATGAGCAGTTCTTC
>NA|NA|TRBV7-2|TRBJ1-4
CASSSGATNEKLFF
TGTGCCAGCTCCTCCGGGGCAACTAATGAAAAACTGTTTTTT
>NA|TRBD1|TRBV19|TRBJ2-5
CASSGGRQETQYF
TGTGCCAGTTCAGGGGGCCGCCAAGAGACCCAGTACTTC
>NA|NA|TRBV30|TRBJ2-3
CAWSGAVADTQYF
TGTGCCTGGAGCGGGGCAGTGGCAGATACGCAGTATTTT
>NA|NA|TRBV6-5|TRBJ1-1
CASSYFRDTEAFF
TGTGCCAGCAGTTACTTCAGGGACACTGAAGCTTTCTTT
>once|NA|TRBV6-6|TRBJ2-2
CASSYWRNTGELFF
TGTGCCAGCAGTTACTGGCGAAACACCGGGGAGCTGTTTTTT
>NA|TRBD2|TRBV6-2/TRBV6-3|TRBJ2-3
CASSSLAGLFLAQYF
TGTGCCAGCAGTTCCCTAGCGGGGCTCTTTCTGGCGCAGTATTTT
>NA|NA|TRBV3-1/TRBV3-2|TRBJ1-1
CASSQYLNTEAFF
TGTGCCAGCAGCCAATACCTGAACACTGAAGCTTTCTTT
>once|NA|TRBV7-2|TRBJ1-4
CASSLAHQNEKLFF
TGTGCCAGCAGCTTAGCGCACCAAAATGAAAAACTGTTTTTT
>NA|TRBD1|TRBV24-1|TRBJ2-2
CATSDPGQGNTGELFF
TGTGCCACCTCAGACCCGGGACAGGGGAACACCGGGGAGCTGTTTTTT
>NA|NA|TRBV12-3/TRBV12-4|TRBJ2-4
CASSLGLRNIQYF
TGTGCCAGCAGTTTAGGACTGAGGAACATTCAGTACTTC
>NA|NA|TRBV10-2|TRBJ1-2
CASSEPAGQEGYTF
TGCGCCAGCAGTGAGCCGGCCGGGCAAGAGGGCTACACCTTC
>NA|NA|TRBV7-2|TRBJ2-3
CASSTALGTDTQYF
TGTGCCAGCAGCACGGCGCTTGGCACAGATACGCAGTATTTT
>NA|TRBD1|TRBV7-2|TRBJ1-4
CASSPGTGAEKLFF
TGTGCCAGCAGCCCCGGGACAGGGGCTGAAAAACTGTTTTTT
>NA|TRBD1|TRBV30|TRBJ1-5
CAWSVTGGRQPQHF
TGTGCCTGGAGTGTGACAGGGGGCAGACAGCCCCAGCATTTT
>few|TRBD1|TRBV4-1|TRBJ1-1
CASSQSGQGNTEAFF
TGCGCCAGCAGCCAGTCCGGACAGGGGAACACTGAAGCTTTCTTT
>once|NA|TRBV28|TRBJ1-3
CASSPGGNTIYF
TGTGCCAGCAGTCCTGGGGGAAACACCATATATTTT
>NA|TRBD1|TRBV5-6|TRBJ1-6
CASSFWQGGSPLHF
TGTGCCAGCAGCTTTTGGCAGGGGGGTTCACCCCTCCACTTT
>NA|NA|TRBV5-1|TRBJ1-1
CASTAEALRSEAFF
TGCGCCAGCACGGCGGAGGCTCTAAGGTCTGAAGCTTTCTTT
>NA|TRBD2|TRBV19|TRBJ2-1
CASSAQMTSGGAGEQFF
TGTGCCAGTAGTGCTCAAATGACTAGCGGGGGGGCCGGTGAGCAGTTCTTC
>once|NA|TRBV18|TRBJ2-1
CASSLGAEGLPEQFF
TGTGCCAGCTCACTGGGGGCGGAAGGGCTGCCTGAGCAGTTCTTC
>NA|NA|TRBV19|TRBJ1-5
CASSPKGELRQPQHF
TGTGCCAGTAGTCCGAAGGGCGAGCTCCGGCAGCCCCAGCATTTT
>once|NA|TRBV4-3|TRBJ1-1
CASSQAPSNTEAFF
TGCGCCAGCAGCCAAGCTCCCTCGAACACTGAAGCTTTCTTT
>NA|TRBD1|TRBV5-4|TRBJ1-1
CASSSGGTEAFF
TGTGCCAGCAGCTCAGGGGGGACTGAAGCTTTCTTT
>NA|TRBD2|TRBV27|TRBJ2-3
CASSTRRGATDTQYF
TGTGCCAGCTCCACTCGGCGGGGGGCAACAGATACGCAGTATTTT
>NA|TRBD1|TRBV9|TRBJ1-2
CASTETGGWYGYTF
TGTGCCAGCACCGAGACAGGGGGATGGTATGGCTACACCTTC
>NA|NA|TRBV28|TRBJ2-3
CASSSPTDTQYF
TGTGCCAGCAGTTCTCCTACAGATACGCAGTATTTT
>NA|NA|TRBV12-1|TRBJ1-2
CSSSYPPGQDYGYTF
TGTTCCAGCAGCTACCCTCCGGGACAGGACTATGGCTACACCTTC
>NA|TRBD1|TRBV7-2|TRBJ1-1
CASRTTGTGFAFF
TGTGCCAGCAGAACCACCGGGACAGGGTTTGCTTTCTTT
>few|NA|TRBV5-4|TRBJ1-3
CASSSGTHSGNTIYF
TGTGCCAGCAGCTCCGGGACTCACTCTGGAAACACCATATATTTT
>NA|NA|TRBV24-1|TRBJ2-1
CATSDLGGGYNEQFF
TGTGCCACCAGTGATTTAGGAGGGGGGTACAATGAGCAGTTCTTC
>NA|NA|TRBV19|TRBJ1-1
CASSTHPMNTEAFF
TGTGCCAGTAGTACCCACCCGATGAACACTGAAGCTTTCTTT
>NA|NA|TRBV20-1|TRBJ2-5
CSAKGVTQYF
TGCAGTGCTAAGGGGGTTACCCAGTACTTC
>NA|NA|TRBV5-6|TRBJ1-1
CASSFQGAMTFF
TGTGCCAGCAGCTTTCAAGGGGCGATGACTTTCTTT
>NA|NA|TRBV19|TRBJ2-5
CASSIDGLGRGRETQYF
TGTGCCAGTAGTATAGATGGCTTGGGCAGGGGGAGGGAGACCCAGTACTTC
>NA|TRBD1|TRBV18|TRBJ2-2
CASSPPRGQGASGELFF
TGTGCCAGCTCACCGCCAAGGGGACAGGGGGCTTCCGGGGAGCTGTTTTTT
>NA|TRBD1|TRBV6-5|TRBJ1-1
CASRATGGPEAFF
TGTGCCAGCAGGGCGACAGGGGGTCCTGAAGCTTTCTTT
>NA|NA|TRBV3-1/TRBV3-2|TRBJ2-6
CASSLGGANVLTF
TGTGCCAGCAGCTTAGGTGGGGCCAACGTCCTGACTTTC
>NA|NA|TRBV7-2|TRBJ1-1
CASSSREFGEAFF
TGTGCCAGCAGCTCCAGGGAATTTGGTGAAGCTTTCTTT
>NA|TRBD1|TRBV9|TRBJ1-2
CASSRQGPIGYTF
TGTGCCAGCAGCAGACAGGGGCCTATTGGCTACACCTTC
>NA|NA|TRBV9|TRBJ1-5
CASSVGAGFNQPQHF
TGTGCCAGCAGCGTAGGGGCGGGCTTTAATCAGCCCCAGCATTTT
>NA|TRBD2|TRBV5-8|TRBJ2-3
CASSLDLAGGQWDTQYF
TGTGCCAGCAGCTTGGATCTAGCGGGGGGGCAATGGGATACGCAGTATTTT
>NA|NA|TRBV4-3|TRBJ1-4
CASSQRGPDEKLFF
TGCGCCAGCAGCCAACGGGGACCGGATGAAAAACTGTTTTTT
>NA|NA|TRBV3-1/TRBV3-2|TRBJ2-1
CASSQRRHEQFF
TGTGCCAGCAGCCAAAGGCGTCATGAGCAGTTCTTC
>NA|NA|TRBV29-1|TRBJ1-2
CSVEDQREFYGYTF
TGCAGCGTTGAAGATCAGCGAGAATTCTATGGCTACACCTTC
>NA|NA|TRBV6-2/TRBV6-3|TRBJ1-1
CASSSNLNTEAFF
TGTGCCAGCAGTAGCAATTTGAACACTGAAGCTTTCTTT
>few|NA|TRBV9|TRBJ1-2
CASSVGGYGYTF
TGTGCCAGCAGCGTAGGGGGCTATGGCTACACCTTC
>few|NA|TRBV21-1|TRBJ2-2
CASSATGGAANTGELFF
TGTGCCAGCAGCGCCACTGGGGGGGCGGCGAACACCGGGGAGCTGTTTTTT
>NA|NA|TRBV19|TRBJ2-3
CASSKQAPDTQYF
TGTGCCAGTAGCAAACAGGCCCCAGATACGCAGTATTTT